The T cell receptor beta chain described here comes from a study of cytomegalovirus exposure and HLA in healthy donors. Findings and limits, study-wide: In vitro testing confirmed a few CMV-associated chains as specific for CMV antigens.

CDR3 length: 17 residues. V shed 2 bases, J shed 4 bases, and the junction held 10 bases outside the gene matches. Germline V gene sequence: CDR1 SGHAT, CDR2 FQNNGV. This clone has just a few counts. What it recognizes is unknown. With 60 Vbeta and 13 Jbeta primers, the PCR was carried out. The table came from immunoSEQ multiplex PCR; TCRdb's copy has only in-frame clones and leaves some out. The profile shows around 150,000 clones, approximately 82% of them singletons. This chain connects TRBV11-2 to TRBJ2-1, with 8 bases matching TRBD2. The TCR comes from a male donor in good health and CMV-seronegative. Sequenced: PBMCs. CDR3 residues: CASSLLESGSYYNEQFF. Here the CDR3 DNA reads TGTGCCAGCAGCTTACTCGAGAGCGGGAGTTATTACAATGAGCAGTTCTTC.